This TCR beta chain was identified in a study of CD8 T cells in ankylosing spondylitis. Findings and limits, study-wide: Disease-linked clones proved CD8+ and comparatively uncommon in peripheral blood. Seven to nine highly homologous variants made up a TCR beta motif, and this motif appeared characteristic of ankylosing spondylitis blood.

V lost 6 bases to trimming and J lost 4 bases; unmatched junction nucleotides: 11. Germline assignment: CDR1 LNHNV and CDR2 YYDKDF (reference sequence). The CDR3 loop spans 15 amino acids. This clonotype was counted only a few times. The target antigen is unknown. TCR beta libraries were made by quantitative 5'-RACE with molecular barcodes. From the 5' RACE reads, TCRdb called clonotypes with MiXCR, one entry per CDR3 protein. The sample records hundreds of thousands of distinct CDR3 sequences, approximately 20% being singletons. V gene TRBV15 combines with J gene TRBJ1-2; 7 bases match TRBD1. This TCR came from a male donor with ankylosing spondylitis. The source material was blood, either unsorted or a sorted T cell fraction (not recorded which). CDR3 sequence: CATSLTGSVVYGYTF. CDR3 coding DNA: TGTGCCACCAGTCTGACAGGGTCGGTGGTCTATGGCTACACCTTC.